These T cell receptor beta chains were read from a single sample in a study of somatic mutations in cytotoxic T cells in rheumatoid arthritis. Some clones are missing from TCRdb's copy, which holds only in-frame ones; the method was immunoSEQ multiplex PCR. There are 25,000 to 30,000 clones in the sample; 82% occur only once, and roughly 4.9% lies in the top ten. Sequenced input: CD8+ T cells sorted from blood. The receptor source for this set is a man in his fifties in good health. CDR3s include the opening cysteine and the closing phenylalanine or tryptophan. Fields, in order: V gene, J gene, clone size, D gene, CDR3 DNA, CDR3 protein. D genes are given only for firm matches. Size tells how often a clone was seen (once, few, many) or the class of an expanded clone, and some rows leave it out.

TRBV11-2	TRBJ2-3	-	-	TGTGCCAGCAGCTTATGGTCTAGCGGCACAGATACGCAGTATTTT	CASSLWSSGTDTQYF
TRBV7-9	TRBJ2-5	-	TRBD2	TGTGCCAGCAGCTTCCCGACTAGCGGGAGTGAGCAAGAGACCCAGTACTTC	CASSFPTSGSEQETQYF
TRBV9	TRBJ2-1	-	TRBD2	TGTGCCAGCAGCGTTAGCGGGAGCTCCTACAATGAGCAGTTCTTC	CASSVSGSSYNEQFF
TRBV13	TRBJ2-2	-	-	TGTGCCAGCAGCTACGGGCTACCCGGGGAGCTGTTTTTT	CASSYGLPGELFF
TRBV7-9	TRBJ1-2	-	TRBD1	TGTGCCATAACAGGGGCTGACTATGGCTACACCTTC	CAITGADYGYTF
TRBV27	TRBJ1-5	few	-	TGTGCCAGCAGTTTGGGTAGCAATCAGCCCCAGCATTTT	CASSLGSNQPQHF
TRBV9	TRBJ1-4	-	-	TGTGCCAGCAGCGTAGGGGGAGGCAATGAAAAACTGTTTTTT	CASSVGGGNEKLFF
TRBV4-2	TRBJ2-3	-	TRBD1	TGTGCCAGCAGCCAAAGGACAGGAGTCAGCACAGATACGCAGTATTTT	CASSQRTGVSTDTQYF
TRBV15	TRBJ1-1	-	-	TGTGCCACCACCAGCTTACAGGTAAACACTGAAGCTTTCTTT	CATTSLQVNTEAFF
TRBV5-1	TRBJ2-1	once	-	TGCGCCAGCAGCCTTTCGACGGATTACAATGAGCAGTTCTTC	CASSLSTDYNEQFF
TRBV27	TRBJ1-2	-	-	TGTGCCAGCAGTTTATCTAGGGGTTTTGGCTACACCTTC	CASSLSRGFGYTF
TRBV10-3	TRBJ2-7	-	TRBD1	TGTGCCATCAGACAGGGGACCTACGAGCAGTACTTC	CAIRQGTYEQYF
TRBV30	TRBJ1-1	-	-	TGTGCCTGGAGTGAGAACAGGGACCCCAACACTGAAGCTTTCTTT	CAWSENRDPNTEAFF
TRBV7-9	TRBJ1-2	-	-	TGTGCCAGCAGCCTGAGTGATGGCTACACCTTC	CASSLSDGYTF
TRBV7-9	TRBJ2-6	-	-	TGTGCCAGCAGCTTCGGCGTAGGCTCTGGGGCCAACGTCCTGACTTTC	CASSFGVGSGANVLTF
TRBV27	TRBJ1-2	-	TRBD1	TGTGCCAGCAGCCCCTTCGGACAGGTCCGCTATGGCTACACCTTC	CASSPFGQVRYGYTF
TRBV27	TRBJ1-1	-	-	TGTGCCAGCAGCCCCGGGGGGGCTGAAGCTTTCTTT	CASSPGGAEAFF
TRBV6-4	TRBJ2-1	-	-	TGTGCCAGCAGTGACGCCGACACTAGTGAGCAGTTCTTC	CASSDADTSEQFF
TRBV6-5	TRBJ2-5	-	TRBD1	TGTGCCAGCAGTCCCCGACAGGGGAAGATGGAGACCCAGTACTTC	CASSPRQGKMETQYF
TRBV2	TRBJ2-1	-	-	TGTGCCAGCTCCCCCCGCCGCAGGGATGAGCAGTTCTTC	CASSPRRRDEQFF
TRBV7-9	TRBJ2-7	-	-	TGTGCCAGCAGCAATCTACGGGAGAATTCCTACGAGCAGTACTTC	CASSNLRENSYEQYF
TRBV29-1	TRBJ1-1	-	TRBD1	TGCAGGGGACAGGAGAACACTGAAGCTTTCTTT	CRGQENTEAFF
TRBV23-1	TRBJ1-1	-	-	TGCGCCAGCAGTCAATATTTCAGAACTGAAGCTTTCTTT	CASSQYFRTEAFF
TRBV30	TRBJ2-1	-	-	TGTGCCTGGAGTGTACCTAGGGGCCCCGCGAGGAATGAGCAGTTCTTC	CAWSVPRGPARNEQFF
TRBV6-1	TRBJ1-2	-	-	TGTGCCAGCAGTGACGGTAGGCACATTAACTATGGCTACACCTTC	CASSDGRHINYGYTF
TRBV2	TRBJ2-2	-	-	TGTGCCAGCAGTTACACCCGGGACATACCACCAACCGGGGAGCTGTTTTTT	CASSYTRDIPPTGELFF
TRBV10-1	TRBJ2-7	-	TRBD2	TGCGCCAGCAGTGAGTCTTCGGAGTTGACTAGCGGCTACGAGCAGTACTTC	CASSESSELTSGYEQYF
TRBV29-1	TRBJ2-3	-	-	TGCAGCGTTGAAGATCGGGAACTCGCCTCCTACACAGATACGCAGTATTTT	CSVEDRELASYTDTQYF
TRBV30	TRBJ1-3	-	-	TGTGCCTGGAGTCGCGCTTCTGGAAACACCATATATTTT	CAWSRASGNTIYF
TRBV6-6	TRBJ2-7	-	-	TGTGCCAGCAGTTACGAGGGCCTCTCCTCCTACGAGCAGTACTTC	CASSYEGLSSYEQYF
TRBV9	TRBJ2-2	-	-	TGTGCCAGCAGCGAGACCCAAACCGGGGAGCTGTTTTTT	CASSETQTGELFF
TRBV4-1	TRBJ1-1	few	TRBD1	TGCGCCAGCAGCCATGACGGACAGGGGGGTACTGAAGCTTTCTTT	CASSHDGQGGTEAFF
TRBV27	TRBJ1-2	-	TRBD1	TGTGCCAGCAGTCCCCCGGGACAGGGGATATACGGCTACACCTTC	CASSPPGQGIYGYTF
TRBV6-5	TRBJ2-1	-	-	TGTGCCAGCAGTTTAGCGGCGAGCTCCTACAATGAGCAGTTCTTC	CASSLAASSYNEQFF
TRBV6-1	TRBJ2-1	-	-	TGTGCCAGCAGCGAAGGGTTGAGAAACTTAGGTCGGCACAATGAGCAGTTCTTC	CASSEGLRNLGRHNEQFF
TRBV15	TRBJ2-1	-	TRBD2	TGTGCCACCAGCACCGGGACTAGCGGGAGTCATGAGCAGTTCTTC	CATSTGTSGSHEQFF
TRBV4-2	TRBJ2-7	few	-	TGTGCCAGCAGCGAAAACCGCGTCTACGAGCAGTACTTC	CASSENRVYEQYF
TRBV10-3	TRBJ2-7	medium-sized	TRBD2	TGTGCCATCAGTGAGCCCGGGGCTAGCGGGAGGTTCGAGCAGTACTTC	CAISEPGASGRFEQYF
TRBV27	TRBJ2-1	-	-	TGTGCCAGCAGTCGGAACATGGGGAATGAGCAGTTCTTC	CASSRNMGNEQFF
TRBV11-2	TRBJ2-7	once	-	TGTGCCAGCAGCTCGGGACTCCGGGGGGCCTTTTACGAGCAGTACTTC	CASSSGLRGAFYEQYF
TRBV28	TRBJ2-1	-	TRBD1	TGTGCCAGCAGTATACCCCAGGGGGCGAGCTCCTACAATGAGCAGTTCTTC	CASSIPQGASSYNEQFF
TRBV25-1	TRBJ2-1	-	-	TGTGCCAGCAGTGAATATTGGGGAGATGAGCAGTTCTTC	CASSEYWGDEQFF
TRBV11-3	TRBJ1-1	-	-	TGTGCCAGCAGCTTAGGGCGGCGATACGAAGCTTTCTTT	CASSLGRRYEAFF
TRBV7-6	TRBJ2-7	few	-	TGTGCCAGCAGCTTAGTAGGATCGGGGGCCGAGCAGTACTTC	CASSLVGSGAEQYF
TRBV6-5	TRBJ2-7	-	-	TGTGCCAGCAGTTACTCGGTGGGCTACGAGCAGTACTTC	CASSYSVGYEQYF
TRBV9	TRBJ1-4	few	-	TGTGCCAGCAGCAAACGGGACTCCTTCGGGGCTAATGAAAAACTGTTTTTT	CASSKRDSFGANEKLFF
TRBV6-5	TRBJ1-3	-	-	TGTGCCAGCAGTGTTAACTCTGGAAACACCATATATTTT	CASSVNSGNTIYF
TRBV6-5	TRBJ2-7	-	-	TGTGCCAGCAGTGAACGGGCCGTACACTACGAGCAGTACTTC	CASSERAVHYEQYF
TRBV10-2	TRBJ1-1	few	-	TGCGCCAGCAGTGATCACTCCCCTAACACTGAAGCTTTCTTT	CASSDHSPNTEAFF
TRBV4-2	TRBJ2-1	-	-	TGTGCCAGCAGCCAAGTTTTTGGGGGAGAGTACAATGAGCAGTTCTTC	CASSQVFGGEYNEQFF